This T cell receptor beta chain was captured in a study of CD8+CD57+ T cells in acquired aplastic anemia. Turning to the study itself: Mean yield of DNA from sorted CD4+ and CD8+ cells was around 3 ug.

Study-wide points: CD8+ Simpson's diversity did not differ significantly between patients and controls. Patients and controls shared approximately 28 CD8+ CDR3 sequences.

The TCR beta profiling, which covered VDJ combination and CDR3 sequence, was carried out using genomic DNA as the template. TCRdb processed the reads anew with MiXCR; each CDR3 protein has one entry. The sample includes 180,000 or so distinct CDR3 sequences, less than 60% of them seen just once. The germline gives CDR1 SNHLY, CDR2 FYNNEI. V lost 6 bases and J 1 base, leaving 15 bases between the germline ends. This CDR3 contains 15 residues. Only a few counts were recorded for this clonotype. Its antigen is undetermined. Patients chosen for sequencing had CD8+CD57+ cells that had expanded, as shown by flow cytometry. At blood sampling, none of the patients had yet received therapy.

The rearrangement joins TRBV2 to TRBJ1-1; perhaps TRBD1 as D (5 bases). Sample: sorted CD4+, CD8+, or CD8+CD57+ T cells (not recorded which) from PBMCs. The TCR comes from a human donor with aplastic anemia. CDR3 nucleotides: TGTGCCAGCAGGTTAGGTAGCGGGGCGAACACTGAAGCTTTCTTT. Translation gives CASRLGSGANTEAFF.